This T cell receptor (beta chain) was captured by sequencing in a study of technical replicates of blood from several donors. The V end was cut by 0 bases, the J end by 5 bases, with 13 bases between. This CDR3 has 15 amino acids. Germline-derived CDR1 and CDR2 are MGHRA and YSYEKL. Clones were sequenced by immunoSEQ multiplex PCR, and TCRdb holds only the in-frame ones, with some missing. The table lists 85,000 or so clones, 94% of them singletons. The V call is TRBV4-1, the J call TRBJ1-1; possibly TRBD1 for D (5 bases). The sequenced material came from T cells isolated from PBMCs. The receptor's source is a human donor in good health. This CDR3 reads CASSQDGRVDTEAFF. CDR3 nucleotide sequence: TGCGCCAGCAGCCAAGACGGCAGGGTGGATACTGAAGCTTTCTTT.